Below, 31 T cell receptor beta chains from the same sample are listed, as sequenced in a study of T cells after yellow fever vaccination. TCRdb itself ran the 5' RACE reads through MiXCR, one entry per CDR3 protein. The sample includes roughly 400,000 distinct CDR3 sequences, approximately 19% of them seen just once. The specimen comprised PBMCs, sampled before the yellow fever booster vaccination. The receptors were gathered from a man younger than 30 who received the YFV17D yellow fever vaccine.

The rearrangement links TRBV5-1 to TRBJ1-4; 10 bases match TRBD1. Per germline, CDR1 SGHRS and CDR2 YFSETQ. The junction had 6 bases not matched to a gene; V was cut back by 4 bases and J by 9 bases. The CDR3 is 14 residues long. The CDR3 sequence is CASSLGTGDKKLFF. The CDR3 DNA sequence: TGCGCCAGCAGCCTCGGGACAGGGGACAAAAAACTGTTTTTT. Full variable domain (rest looked up from reference TRBV5-1 and TRBJ1-4): KAGVTQTPRYLIKTRGQQVTLSCSPISGHRSVSWYQQTPGQGLQFLFEYFSETQRNKGNFPGRFSGRQFSNSRSEMNVSTLELGDSALYLCASSLGTGDKKLFFGSGTQLSVL.

This clonotype was detected a few times. This CDR3 is CASSQDWALGDQPQHF. For the CDR3, the DNA is TGCGCCAGCAGCCAAGATTGGGCCCTCGGGGATCAGCCCCAGCATTTT. J is TRBJ1-5 and V is TRBV4-1; D gene uncertain. Germline V gene lookup returns CDR1 MGHRA and CDR2 YSYEKL. V was cut by 0 bases and J by 5 bases, with 14 bases left in between. The CDR3 is made up of 16 amino acids.

The gene calls are TRBV4-2 and TRBJ2-5; the match to TRBD2 covers 8 bases. The CDR3 spans 15 residues. The germline V gene has CDR1 LGHNA and CDR2 YNFKEQ. The J segment lost 1 base and the V segment lost 1 base, leaving 2 bases of the junction unmatched. For the CDR3, the DNA is TGTGCCAGCAGCCAAGCGGGGGGGCGCCAAGAGACCCAGTACTTC. This encodes CASSQAGGRQETQYF.

This clonotype was detected a few times. This chain uses TRBV10-3 with TRBJ2-5, with no clear D. The germline gives CDR1 ENHRY, CDR2 SYGVKD. The CDR3 covers 13 residues. Trimming removed 2 bases from V and 5 bases from J, with 9 bases in between. CDR3 nucleotides: TGTGCCATCAGTGAGGAAGGGATGGAGACCCAGTACTTC. The encoded protein is CAISEEGMETQYF.

The CDR3 here is CASSRLGVGYTF. The DNA of the CDR3 is TGTGCCAGCAGCCGACTCGGAGTGGGCTACACCTTC. V usage is TRBV3-1 and J usage is TRBJ1-2; D not certain. Germline V gene data show CDR1 as LGHDT and CDR2 as YNNKEL (reference sequence). This CDR3 spans 12 amino acids. V lost 4 bases, J lost 8 bases, and 11 bases lay in between.

The gene calls are TRBV9 and TRBJ1-4; 7 nucleotides agree with TRBD1. V lost 1 base to trimming and J lost 12 bases; unmatched junction nucleotides: 3. Germline values: CDR1 SGDLS, CDR2 YYNGEE. The CDR3 has 12 residues. The CDR3 region has the DNA TGTGCCAGCAGCGTATTTCAGGGGGAACTGTTTTTT. Its translation: CASSVFQGELFF.

The sample holds a few counts of this clonotype. The gene calls are TRBV27 and TRBJ2-3, with D perhaps TRBD1 (5 bases). The CDR3 totals 16 residues. V lost 0 bases to trimming and J lost 0 bases, with 10 bases between them. Germline CDR1 is MNHEY and CDR2 is SMNVEV (reference sequence). The CDR3 loop is CASSLSPSGSTDTQYF. The CDR3 DNA follows: TGTGCCAGCAGTTTATCCCCATCAGGGAGCACAGATACGCAGTATTTT.

The rearrangement uses TRBV12-3 or TRBV12-4 and TRBJ2-1, with D perhaps given as TRBD1 or TRBD2 (5 bases each). The CDR3 consists of 12 residues. Between the trimmed V and J ends, which lost 6 bases and 4 bases, there was a span of 7 bases. The CDR3 spells CASRGDYNEQFF. The CDR3 nucleotides read TGTGCCAGCAGGGGGGATTACAATGAGCAGTTCTTC.

In this sample, this clonotype turned up a few times. The rearrangement links TRBV20-1 to TRBJ2-1; 8 bases are shared with TRBD1. Germline V gene data show CDR1 as DFQATT and CDR2 as SNEGSKA (reference sequence). J gave up 6 bases and V 0 bases, and 10 bases lay outside the gene matches. The CDR3 runs to 16 residues. CDR3: CSARDFGQGAGNEQFF. The CDR3 coding sequence is TGCAGTGCTAGAGATTTCGGGCAGGGGGCAGGCAATGAGCAGTTCTTC.

The chain uses TRBV5-1 and TRBJ2-7; 8 nucleotides align to TRBD1. CDR1 SGHRS and CDR2 YFSETQ come from the germline V gene. This CDR3 has 14 amino acids. V lost 0 bases to trimming and J lost 3 bases; unmatched junction nucleotides: 2. CDR3 DNA sequence: TGCGCCAGCAGCTTGGGGACAGGGTTCTACGAGCAGTACGTC. This gives the protein CASSLGTGFYEQYV.

V is TRBV4-3 and J is TRBJ1-2; 7 bases line up with TRBD1. After removal of 0 bases from V and 8 bases from J, the junction contained 6 bases not matched to a gene. Germline CDR1 LGHNA, CDR2 YSLEER. The CDR3 totals 14 residues. The DNA for the CDR3 is TGCGCCAGCAGCCAAGATCACAGGGGTCACGGCTACACCTTC. Protein sequence: CASSQDHRGHGYTF.

This chain uses TRBV5-6 with TRBJ1-5, with 8 bases that match TRBD1. The CDR3 consists of 16 residues. Germline assignment: CDR1 SGHDT and CDR2 YYEEEE. V gave up 1 base and J gave up 1 base; unmatched junction bases: 4. The CDR3 loop is CASSLTGGLSNQPQHF. The CDR3 coding sequence is TGTGCCAGCAGCTTGACAGGGGGGTTGAGCAATCAGCCCCAGCATTTT. The whole variable domain, filled in from reference TRBV5-6 and TRBJ1-5, reads DAGVTQSPTHLIKTRGQQVTLRCSPKSGHDTVSWYQQALGQGPQFIFQYYEEEERQRGNFPDRFSGHQFPNYSSELNVNALLLGDSALYLCASSLTGGLSNQPQHFGDGTRLSIL.

The count of this clonotype is one. The chain links TRBV4-1 to TRBJ2-7; D possibly uses TRBD1 or TRBD2 (5 bases each). Trimming removed 0 bases at V and 4 bases at J, with 7 bases between. The V gene's germline CDR1 is MGHRA and CDR2 YSYEKL. The CDR3 sequence is 13 residues long. CDR3 sequence (DNA): TGCGCCAGCAGCCAAGAGTGGGGGTACGAGCAGTACTTC. Its translation is CASSQEWGYEQYF.

The J gene is TRBJ2-2, the V gene TRBV12-3 or TRBV12-4; D uncertain. The CDR3 runs to 15 residues. Deletions cut 7 bases from V and 7 bases from J, with 19 bases between. This CDR3 is CASKTPPYPLGELFF. DNA for the CDR3: TGTGCCAGCAAGACGCCCCCCTACCCCCTCGGGGAGCTGTTTTTT.

The chain uses TRBV4-1 and TRBJ1-5; possibly TRBD1 for D (5 bases). V gave up 2 bases and J gave up 5 bases, with 13 bases separating them. CDR1 and CDR2 from the germline V gene are MGHRA and YSYEKL. The CDR3 runs to 15 residues. CDR3 sequence (DNA): TGCGCCAGCAGCCAAAAAGGGGAAGCTGATCAGCCCCAGCATTTT. Translated, it gives CASSQKGEADQPQHF.

This chain joins TRBV7-6 and TRBJ1-1, with D tentatively TRBD1 (5 bases). In germline, CDR1 is SGHVS, CDR2 FNYEAQ. This CDR3 contains 15 residues. Trimming cost V 5 bases and J 4 bases, with 17 bases left between them. CDR3 amino acids: CASSPRGEGGTEAFF. The CDR3 nucleotides are TGTGCCAGCAGCCCGCGGGGGGAGGGTGGCACTGAAGCTTTCTTT.

The V gene is TRBV7-2, the J gene TRBJ2-7; 7 bases are a match to TRBD2. Trimming took 5 bases from V and 5 from J; bases not matched to a gene: 6. This CDR3 has 13 amino acids. The germline gives CDR1 SGHTA, CDR2 FQGNSA. The CDR3, as DNA: TGTGCCAGCAGCCCTAGGGGAGGGAACGAGCAGTACGTC. Amino acids: CASSPRGGNEQYV.

This clonotype turned up a few times. The chain joins TRBV6-5 to TRBJ1-2; TRBD1 is a possible D gene (6 bases). CDR1 is MNHEY and CDR2 is SVGAGI in the germline V gene. This CDR3 contains 15 residues. The V end was cut by 2 bases, the J end by 2 bases, with 12 bases between. CDR3 loop: CASSYGGGRNYGYTF. The CDR3 bases are TGTGCCAGCAGTTACGGCGGGGGGCGAAACTATGGCTACACCTTC.

The chain joins TRBV5-1 to TRBJ2-5; D may be TRBD1 or TRBD2 (6 bases each). Germline CDR1 is SGHRS and CDR2 is YFSETQ. This CDR3 is built from 15 residues. V lost 1 base and J lost 5, with 15 bases in between. The CDR3 sequence is CASSLSRGARETQYF. CDR3 nucleotide sequence: TGCGCCAGCAGCTTGTCAAGGGGGGCAAGGGAGACCCAGTACTTC.

The chain carries TRBV29-1 and TRBJ2-3; D is ambiguous. The CDR3 consists of 12 residues. Looked up from germline, CDR1 is SQVTM and CDR2 is ANQGSEA. The V end lost 0 bases, the J end lost 6 bases, and 7 bases lay between the germline ends. The CDR3 region is CSVEERWDTQYF. In DNA form, the CDR3 reads TGCAGCGTTGAAGAACGGTGGGATACGCAGTATTTT.

The chain is built from TRBV5-6 and TRBJ2-7; D remains unclear. The CDR3 has 15 amino acids. The germline V gene encodes CDR1 SGHDT and CDR2 YYEEEE. The V gene lost 0 bases and the J gene lost 3 bases, with 13 bases spanning the gap. The CDR3 loop reads CASSLDTDRSYEQYV. The CDR3 coding sequence is TGTGCCAGCAGCTTGGATACAGACCGGAGCTACGAGCAGTACGTC.

This clonotype was picked up a small number of times. V and J are TRBV20-1 and TRBJ1-1; 7 bases fit TRBD1. CDR1 and CDR2 from the germline V gene are DFQATT and SNEGSKA (reference sequence). The V segment lost 4 bases and the J segment 0 bases; nucleotides outside the gene matches: 2. CDR3 length: 13 amino acids. CDR3 nucleotide sequence: TGCAGTGCTACCGACAGGGTGAACACTGAAGCTTTCTTT. Protein sequence: CSATDRVNTEAFF.

The chain employs TRBV20-1 and TRBJ2-3; 8 bases fit TRBD2. Germline CDR1 is DFQATT and CDR2 is SNEGSKA (reference sequence). This CDR3 comprises 14 residues. J was trimmed by 2 bases and V by 4 bases; bases with no gene match: 5. CDR3 DNA sequence: TGCAGTGCTATGGATAGCGGGGACACAGATACGCAGTATTTT. Amino acid sequence: CSAMDSGDTDTQYF.

The genes are TRBV4-2 and TRBJ2-5; 15 nucleotides line up with TRBD2. Germline lookup yields CDR1 LGHNA and CDR2 YNFKEQ. The CDR3 contains 17 residues. The V and J ends lost 5 bases and 5 bases, in that order; junction bases with no gene match: 9. DNA for the CDR3: TGTGCCAGCAGCTCCCCCGCCGGGACTAGCGGGAGGGAGACCCAGTACTTC. Translating it yields CASSSPAGTSGRETQYF.

The J gene is TRBJ2-2, the V gene TRBV6-5; D tentatively reads TRBD1 or TRBD2 (7 bases each). Trimming removed 6 bases at V and 5 bases at J, with 16 bases between. The CDR3 sequence is 15 residues long. Per germline, CDR1 MNHEY and CDR2 SVGAGI. The CDR3 sequence: CASSYRQGGTGELFF. CDR3 coding DNA: TGTGCCAGCAGCTACAGGCAGGGGGGGACCGGGGAGCTGTTTTTT.

The J gene is TRBJ2-3, the V gene TRBV5-6; TRBD1 agrees at 12 bases. V lost 0 bases to trimming and J lost 6 bases; unmatched junction nucleotides: 8. Germline loops: CDR1 SGHDT, CDR2 YYEEEE. The CDR3 length is 17 residues. Written as DNA, the CDR3 is TGTGCCAGCAGCTTGGTTAGGGGACAGGGGGCGCCGGATACGCAGTATTTT. This codes for CASSLVRGQGAPDTQYF.

This clonotype was recorded once. A read error is possible here, since a much larger clone lies one base away. The V and J genes are TRBV28 and TRBJ2-5; D is perhaps TRBD2 (5 bases). This CDR3 contains 12 residues. Germline values: CDR1 MDHEN, CDR2 SYDVKM. The CDR3 region is CASSPSGPHQSF. The CDR3 nucleotides are TGTGCCAGCAGTCCGAGCGGACCACACCAGTCCTTC.

There are a few counts of this clonotype. This chain uses TRBV7-3 with TRBJ2-1, with unresolved D. The CDR3 is 15 amino acids. Germline-derived CDR1 and CDR2 are SGHTA and FQGTGA. Trimming shortened V by 1 base and J by 1 base, and 8 bases separated the two germline ends. CDR3 residues: CASSLILGSYNEQFF. In DNA, the CDR3 is TGTGCCAGCAGCTTAATATTAGGTTCCTACAATGAGCAGTTCTTC.

This clonotype appeared a few times. The chain carries TRBV28 and TRBJ1-3, with D perhaps matching TRBD1 (5 bases). V lost 5 bases, J lost 0 bases, and 14 bases lay in between. Germline V gene sequence: CDR1 MDHEN, CDR2 SYDVKM. This CDR3 has 16 amino acids. The CDR3 loop reads CASSPGDGSSGNTIYF. CDR3 DNA: TGTGCCAGCAGTCCGGGGGACGGATCCTCTGGAAACACCATATATTTT. The entire variable domain, with the rest obtained from reference TRBV28 and TRBJ1-3, is as follows: DVKVTQSSRYLVKRTGEKVFLECVQDMDHENMFWYRQDPGLGLRLIYFSYDVKMKEKGDIPEGYSVSREKKERFSLILESASTNQTSMYLCASSPGDGSSGNTIYFGEGSWLTVV.

This clonotype has just a few counts. The V and J genes are TRBV5-1 and TRBJ1-4; D possibly corresponds to TRBD1 (5 bases). CDR1 and CDR2 from the germline V gene are SGHRS and YFSETQ. V shed 4 bases and J shed 6 bases, with 13 bases lying between them. The CDR3 contains 14 residues. Written as DNA, the CDR3 is TGCGCCAGCAGCCGTGGAGGGGATGATGAAAAACTGTTTTTT. It yields the protein CASSRGGDDEKLFF.

Only a few counts were recorded for this clonotype. V and J are TRBV11-2 and TRBJ2-3; 9 bases are a match to TRBD2. Trimming at V came to 4 bases and at J to 2 bases, leaving 7 bases not matched to a gene. Germline lookup yields CDR1 SGHAT and CDR2 FQNNGV. The CDR3 covers 16 residues. The CDR3 is CASSSTTSGTTDTQYF. The CDR3 nucleotides read TGTGCCAGCAGCTCAACGACTAGCGGTACCACAGATACGCAGTATTTT.